This TCR beta chain originates from a study of graft-versus-host responses after intestinal transplantation (dated by TCRdb to 2020 to 2022). In terms of the full investigation: The transplants that recipients got were multivisceral, liver-intestinal, or isolated intestinal. Every recipient was given anti-thymocyte globulin induction, then maintenance tacrolimus and steroids for 2 to 4 years. After intestinal transplantation, graft-versus-host and host-versus-graft alloreactive T cell clones in the graft, circulation and bone marrow were tracked using bulk TCR-beta CDR3 sequencing. To identify alloreactive clones, pre-transplant mixed lymphocyte reaction products were sequenced and compared with unstimulated pre-transplant donor and recipient T cells. The cohort enrolled about two dozen intestinal transplant recipients, one of whom was a retransplant, and 3 patients without pretransplant specimens were excluded. Donor T cell macrochimerism was defined as a peak of at least 4% donor T cells among recipient peripheral blood mononuclear cells. Samples from a few later patients were sequenced in-house on an Illumina MiSeq with MiXCR processing rather than by the commercial service. Broad study findings and their caveats: The conclusions were limited by the relatively low number and heterogeneity of the intestinal transplant patients. High GvH to HvG T cell clonal ratios were observed in the allografts of patients with donor T cell macrochimerism. Peak levels of circulating GvH clones were associated with declines in HvG clones early after transplant. GvH clones turned up in recipient bone marrow, with some appearing earlier in ileal mucosa or blood, a pattern consistent with an intestinal mucosal origin.

In the first month after transplant, blood samples were collected up to 4 times, and after that at least monthly when available. For this clone: Its antigen target is currently unknown. No much larger clone is present one base from it, and per-base qualities are unavailable.

Preparation of the library involved the immunoSEQ multiplex PCR assay. Adaptive Biotechnologies carried out high-throughput TCR-beta CDR3 sequencing of genomic DNA for most patients. Regarding the original processing steps: Adaptive's ImmunoSEQ software supplied the TCR sequencing data for roughly 17 patients, while MiXCR and VDJtools were used to process a few other patients. CDR3 nucleotide sequences shared between donor and recipient were removed because their origin could not be assigned. To be classed as alloreactive, a clone needed at least 2-fold expansion over unstimulated cells and a minimum CFSE-low frequency of 0.002% (template counts) or 0.001% (read counts). A clone was considered mappable if detected in the sequenced pre-transplant spleen, lymph node, or MLR CFSE-low populations of the donor or recipient. Cumulative frequency of alloreactive clones was calculated as a percentage of all sequences weighted by copy number. In TCRdb, the immuneACCESS table is reduced to in-frame sequences with V and J assigned. These tables do not hold every clone; where another copy was compared, an unresolved V gene accounts for under half, and the others remain unexplained. V and J calls and clone size come straight from that table; D and trimming were deduced from the DNA. In this sample the table shows about 40,000 clones, about nine tenths of which occur a single time. The ten largest clones add up to over 6% of the sample.

The CDR1 and CDR2 encoded by the germline V gene are SGHAT and FQNNGV. Here V drops 7 bases and J drops 4 bases, and the junction holds 15 bases not matched to any gene. Taken from cysteine to phenylalanine, the CDR3 has 16 residues. This entry keeps only the CDR3 DNA: 48 bases, framed from base 1. This specimen was PBMCs, taken about nine months after transplant. The TCR sequence derives from a human patient who received an intestinal transplant, so some T cells may come from the graft donor. The chain is encoded by TRBV11-2 joined to TRBJ1-2; 7 bases in the junction line up with TRBD1. The CDR3 here reads CASTPRRDRALYGYTF. The sequenced DNA: TGTGCCAGCACCCCCCGGAGGGACAGAGCCCTCTATGGCTACACCTTC.